This entry describes one T cell receptor (beta chain). The junction had 4 bases not matched to a gene; V was cut back by 0 bases and J by 5 bases. CDR1 and CDR2 from the germline V gene are SGDLS and YYNGEE. The CDR3 has 15 amino acids. Original methodology: Reference gene primer amplification yielded estimated nucleated cell counts. The protocol was immunoSEQ multiplex PCR, while the TCRdb copy is restricted to in-frame clones and leaves out a portion. For V, J and clone size, that table is used; D and trimming come from the DNA. In the table there are more than 200,000 clones, around four fifths of which are singletons. These data belong to a study of blood T cell repertoires in COVID-19. On the study more broadly: COVID-19 samples, acute and convalescent, were from the United States, Italy and Spain.

This receptor was identified in a man aged 60 to 69 with acute or convalescent COVID-19. This chain joins TRBV9 and TRBJ2-1; 8 bases match TRBD1. The sequenced sample was peripheral blood. CDR3 in DNA: TGTGCCAGCAGCGTAGGGGGACAGGCACACAATGAGCAGTTCTTC. Its translation is CASSVGGQAHNEQFF. The variable domain in full, with the rest retrieved from reference TRBV9 and TRBJ2-1, is DSGVTQTPKHLITATGQRVTLRCSPRSGDLSVYWYQQSLDQGLQFLIQYYNGEERAKGNILERFSAQQFPDLHSELNLSSLELGDSALYFCASSVGGQAHNEQFFGPGTRLTVL.